This T cell receptor beta chain was profiled in a study of shared clonotypes between healthy human individuals. Study-level results: Investigators collected only blood, and repertoires in tissues likely differ.

The CDR3 contains 15 residues. Germline V lookup: CDR1 MGHRA, CDR2 YSYEKL. V shed 3 bases, J shed 5 bases, and the junction held 2 bases outside the gene matches. Note on this clone: Its target is unknown.

Approximately 300 ng DNA, tens of thousands of T cell genomes, went into unsorted PBMC replicate PCRs. DNA from unsorted PBMC was sequenced on ten immunoSEQ deep assay plates. Sequencing was performed with immunoSEQ multiplex PCR; in TCRdb, only in-frame clones are kept and a portion is missing. The sample holds about 490,000 clones, 60% to 85% seen once. The receptor's source is a middle-aged woman in good health. Some clones in this sample may be carry-over from other donors' samples. This chain joins TRBV4-1 and TRBJ2-1, with 12 bases fitting TRBD2. Material for sequencing was PBMCs. The CDR3, as DNA: TGCGCCAGCAGCCACAGGACTAGCGGGAACAATGAGCAGTTCTTC. It yields the protein CASSHRTSGNNEQFF.